This TCR beta chain was sequenced for a study of OX40 agonist ivuxolimab in advanced cancers. Assay used: immunoSEQ multiplex PCR; TCRdb lists only in-frame clones, some missing. Of about 24,000 clones in the sample, around 82% are singletons; the top ten hold approximately 1.5%. Trimming removed 0 bases from V and 3 bases from J, with 9 bases in between. The CDR3 totals 14 residues. Per the germline V gene, CDR1 is MNHEY and CDR2 is SVGAGI. The V and J genes are TRBV6-5 and TRBJ2-7; no clear D. The TCR originated in an adult with an advanced solid tumor such as melanoma, head and neck, liver or kidney cancer. The input for sequencing was CD4+ or CD8+ T cells sorted from blood, taken in a trial of the OX40 agonist ivuxolimab. The CDR3 here is CASSYSRDFYEQYF. DNA for the CDR3: TGTGCCAGCAGTTACTCAAGAGACTTCTACGAGCAGTACTTC.